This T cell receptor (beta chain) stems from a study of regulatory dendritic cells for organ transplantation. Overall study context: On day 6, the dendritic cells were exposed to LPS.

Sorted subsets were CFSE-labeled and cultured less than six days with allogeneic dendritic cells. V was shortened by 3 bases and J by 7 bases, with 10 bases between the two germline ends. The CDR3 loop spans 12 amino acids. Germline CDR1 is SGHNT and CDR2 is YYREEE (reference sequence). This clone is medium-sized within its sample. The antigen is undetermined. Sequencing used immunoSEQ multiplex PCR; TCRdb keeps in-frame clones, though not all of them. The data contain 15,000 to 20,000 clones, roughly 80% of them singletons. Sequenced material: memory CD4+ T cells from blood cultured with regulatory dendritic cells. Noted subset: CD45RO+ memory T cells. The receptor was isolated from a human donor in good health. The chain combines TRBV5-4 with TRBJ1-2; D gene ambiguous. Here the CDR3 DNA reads TGTGCCAGCAGCTCTCAGATTAGTGGCTACACCTTC. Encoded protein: CASSSQISGYTF.